These 9 T cell receptor beta chains were all obtained from the same sample, sequenced in a study of T cell repertoires in cytomegalovirus infection. TCRdb called the reads again in MiXCR, with one record for every CDR3 protein. The sample comprises over 250,000 distinct CDR3 sequences, about 26% of which are singletons, and more than 11% rests with the top ten. Sequencing was carried out using PBMCs. The receptor source for this set is a human donor in good health (CMV status not recorded). Some clones in this sample may be carry-over from other donors' samples.

The chain recombines TRBV12-5 with TRBJ1-5; 10 bases map to TRBD1. The CDR3 sequence is 16 residues long. From germline, CDR1 is LGHNT and CDR2 FRNRAP. V lost 3 bases and J lost 5; bases outside the gene matches: 7. Here the CDR3 reads CASGFLTTGGYQPQHF. The CDR3 DNA reads as TGTGCTAGTGGTTTCCTCACGACAGGGGGCTATCAGCCCCAGCATTTT.

This clonotype was counted many times. This chain uses TRBV7-2 with TRBJ2-5; the D is unclear. The germline V and J ends were trimmed by 3 bases and 5 bases, with 10 bases remaining between them. Germline V gives CDR1 SGHTA, CDR2 FQGNSA. The CDR3 extends over 13 amino acids. The CDR3 DNA sequence: TGTGCCAGCAGCTTTGAGGCACAGGAGACCCAGTACTTC. Amino acid sequence: CASSFEAQETQYF.

The chain is built from TRBV6-6 and TRBJ1-2; 7 nucleotides agree with TRBD1. V lost 5 bases and J lost 4; bases outside the gene matches: 1. The length of the CDR3 is 12 residues. CDR1 MNHNY and CDR2 SVGAGI come from the germline V gene (reference sequence). The CDR3 region has the DNA TGTGCCAGCAGTAACAGGGGCTATGGCTACACCTTC. It specifies CASSNRGYGYTF.

The J gene is TRBJ2-1, the V gene TRBV20-1; unclear D gene. V lost 0 bases to trimming and J lost 3 bases, with 12 bases between them. Germline V gene data show CDR1 as DFQATT and CDR2 as SNEGSKA (reference sequence). This CDR3 spans 15 amino acids. CDR3 bases: TGCAGTGCTAGAGAAGGTAGGAGTCGCTACAATGAGCAGTTCTTC. This gives the protein CSAREGRSRYNEQFF.

This clonotype has just a few counts. The V gene is TRBV7-1, the J gene TRBJ2-7; D is unclear. TRBV7-1 is sorted into the ORF group, with uncertain function. The CDR3 is made up of 10 amino acids. Trimming took off 5 bases at V and 2 bases at J, with 1 base between the two ends. This CDR3 is CASSPYEQYF. In nucleotides, the CDR3 is TGTGCCAGCAGCCCCTACGAGCAGTACTTC.

This clonotype was seen only a few times. The gene calls are TRBV5-4 and TRBJ2-3; the match to TRBD2 covers 11 bases. V lost 2 bases, J lost 2 bases, and 10 bases stayed unmatched. Germline CDR1 reads SGHNT; CDR2 reads YYREEE (reference sequence). This CDR3 is built from 18 residues. This chain's CDR3 is CASSLGVAGGPVTDTQYF. In nucleotides, the CDR3 is TGTGCCAGCAGCTTAGGGGTAGCGGGAGGGCCTGTCACAGATACGCAGTATTTT.

The V and J genes are TRBV2 and TRBJ1-4, with a possible D match to TRBD1 (5 bases). The CDR3 totals 17 residues. The V gene lost 0 bases and the J gene lost 8 bases, with 19 bases spanning the gap. Germline CDR1 and CDR2: SNHLY and FYNNEI. CDR3 bases: TGTGCCAGCAGTGAAGCGCTCCGACAGACTATAGGAGAAAAACTGTTTTTT. Protein sequence: CASSEALRQTIGEKLFF.

Many counts were recorded for this clonotype. V usage is TRBV5-1 and J usage is TRBJ2-5; D perhaps matches TRBD2 (5 bases). Germline CDR1 reads SGHRS; CDR2 reads YFSETQ. The length of the CDR3 is 14 residues. V was trimmed by 0 bases and J by 4 bases, leaving 10 bases between them. Here the CDR3 DNA reads TGCGCCAGCAGCTTGGCTACCGGGGTAGAGACCCAGTACTTC. This translates into CASSLATGVETQYF. The whole variable domain, filled in from reference TRBV5-1 and TRBJ2-5, reads KAGVTQTPRYLIKTRGQQVTLSCSPISGHRSVSWYQQTPGQGLQFLFEYFSETQRNKGNFPGRFSGRQFSNSRSEMNVSTLELGDSALYLCASSLATGVETQYFGPGTRLLVL.

As regards this clonotype: This may be a read error, as it is one base from a much larger clone. The chain recombines TRBV28 with TRBJ1-3; no firm D call. The CDR3 is 12 residues long. Germline V gene data show CDR1 as MDHEN and CDR2 as SYDVKM. The V and J ends lost 6 bases and 1 base respectively, with 4 bases between them. The CDR3 here is CASRPSGNTIYF. CDR3 coding DNA: TGTGCCAGCAGACCGTCTGGAAACACCATATATTTT.